This T cell receptor beta chain was captured by sequencing in a study of T-cell reconstitution after alpha-beta-depleted transplantation in children. TCRbeta library preparation incorporated unique molecular identifiers. From the PCR reads, TCRdb called clonotypes with MiXCR, one entry per CDR3 protein. The table includes around 380,000 distinct CDR3 sequences, 11% detected once. The sample consisted of PBMCs from the stem cell graft donor, taken from the stem cell graft. The TCR sequence derives from a human donor who donated a stem cell graft to a child with acute myeloid leukemia.

The CDR3 is CASRLLGPRADEQFF. CDR3 in DNA: TGTGCCAGCAGGCTGCTAGGCCCCCGCGCGGATGAGCAGTTCTTC. The genes are TRBV12-3 or TRBV12-4 and TRBJ2-1; D unclear. The CDR3 loop spans 15 amino acids. V was clipped by 6 bases and J by 8 bases, with 20 bases between them.